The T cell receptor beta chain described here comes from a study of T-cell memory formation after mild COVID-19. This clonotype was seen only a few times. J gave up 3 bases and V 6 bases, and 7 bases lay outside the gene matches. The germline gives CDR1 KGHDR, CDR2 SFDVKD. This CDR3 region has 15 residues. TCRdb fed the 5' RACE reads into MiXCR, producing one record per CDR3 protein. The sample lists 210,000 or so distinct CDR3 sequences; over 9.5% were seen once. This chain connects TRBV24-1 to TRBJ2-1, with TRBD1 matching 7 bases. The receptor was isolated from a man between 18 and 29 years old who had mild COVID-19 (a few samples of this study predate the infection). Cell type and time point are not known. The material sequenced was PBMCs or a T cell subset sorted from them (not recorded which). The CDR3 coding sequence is TGTGCCACCAGTAAGACAGGGCCGGGCTACAATGAGCAGTTCTTC. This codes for CATSKTGPGYNEQFF.